This T cell receptor (beta chain) emerged from a study of siplizumab effects on memory and regulatory T cells. Overall study findings and caveats: Under siplizumab, alloreactive sequences traced to unstimulated CD4+ memory cells were significantly reduced.

V was trimmed by 5 bases and J by 5 bases, leaving 7 bases between them. Germline V gene lookup returns CDR1 SGHVS and CDR2 FQNEAQ. The CDR3 spans 12 residues. Clones were sequenced by immunoSEQ multiplex PCR, and TCRdb holds only the in-frame ones, with some missing. The table lists tens of thousands of clones, roughly 89% of them singletons. This clone has just one count. Its antigen is still unknown. The TCR comes from a human donor in good health. The chain joins TRBV7-8 to TRBJ2-1; D not resolved. The sequencing input was CD8+ T cells sorted from blood. This CDR3 reads CASSPANNEQFF. The CDR3 region has the DNA TGTGCCAGCAGCCCAGCAAACAATGAGCAGTTCTTC.